This T cell receptor beta chain was profiled in a study of cytomegalovirus exposure and HLA in healthy donors (dated by TCRdb to the late 2010s). For the study in its entirety: The roughly 650 repertoires of the first cohort and the 120 validation repertoires were produced on the same platform, according to a later analysis. The study was designed to test whether signatures of past pathogen exposure could be identified by cataloging public T cell receptors. A separate validation cohort of more than 100 different subjects was used in addition to the roughly 670-subject first cohort. To predict cytomegalovirus infection status, the study brought together high-throughput TCR immunosequencing, statistical association of individual TCRs with disease status, and machine learning. The full study reports these points: A later analysis had no HLA typing for the validation cohort, so co-occurrence there was scored across all 130 or so repertoires. Most TCR sequences were seen in very few donors, while some public TCRs were found in many individuals. Cytomegalovirus status was reported to be diagnosed by the classifier with high specificity and sensitivity in both the original and validation cohorts. The study listed 164 TCR beta chains as associated with cytomegalovirus. According to the authors, the approach could potentially be generalized to other disease states and immunological phenotypes. In a later analysis, TCRs clustered in the first cohort were found to also tend to co-occur in the 130 or so validation repertoires, with 94% of cluster scores above 0. A few of the identified cytomegalovirus-associated TCR beta chains were confirmed in vitro to be specific for cytomegalovirus antigens.

With respect to this clone: Its target antigen remains unknown. There are no base qualities to consult, and no much larger clone falls within one base.

Library prep was done by the immunoSEQ multiplex PCR assay. The paper's data handling went like this. To diagnose cytomegalovirus status from the catalog of TCR beta chain sequences, a statistical classification framework was built. TCRdb obtained this table from immuneACCESS and retained in-frame rearrangements with V and J assigned. These tables miss some clones; where compared with another copy, unresolved V genes account for less than half of the shortfall, and the remainder is unexplained. The DNA gave D and trimming, while V, J and clone size come from that table. The sample yields roughly 50,000 clones; more than 90% were counted once. More than 0.85% of the sample belongs to the ten largest clones. In the germline V gene, CDR1 corresponds to MNHEY and CDR2 to SVGAGI. Deletion took 6 bases off V and 8 bases off J, with a span of 19 bases between the germline ends. CDR3 length: 15 amino acids, cysteine to phenylalanine. The retained sequence is limited to the CDR3, 45 bases, with the frame set at the first base.

Separate from the roughly 700-subject first cohort, the validation cohort of roughly 130 subjects was the group to which the donors belonged. The source of this sequence is a man younger than 35 in good health and CMV-seronegative. The sample was PBMCs. Recombination connected TRBV6-5 to TRBJ1-4; there is no confident call for the D gene. The nucleotide sequence reads TGTGCCAGCAGCCCTGACCCGGCGGGCTGGGAAAAACTGTTTTTT. The translation is CASSPDPAGWEKLFF.